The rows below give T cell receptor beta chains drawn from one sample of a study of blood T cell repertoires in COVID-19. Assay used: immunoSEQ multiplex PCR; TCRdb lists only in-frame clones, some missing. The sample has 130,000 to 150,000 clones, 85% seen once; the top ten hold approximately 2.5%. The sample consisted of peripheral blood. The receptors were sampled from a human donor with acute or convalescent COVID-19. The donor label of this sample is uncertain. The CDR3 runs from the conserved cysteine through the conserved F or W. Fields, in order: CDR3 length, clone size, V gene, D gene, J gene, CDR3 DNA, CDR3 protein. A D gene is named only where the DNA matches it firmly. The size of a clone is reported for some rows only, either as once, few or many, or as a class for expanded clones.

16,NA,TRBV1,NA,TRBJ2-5,TGCACCAGCAGTCCTTACCGGGATAAAATCCAAGAGACCCAGTACTTC,CTSSPYRDKIQETQYF
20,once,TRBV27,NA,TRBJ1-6,TGTGCCAGCAGTTCGAACTCCCCCAGGGGCGTTAGCTCCTATAATTCACCCCTCCACTTT,CASSSNSPRGVSSYNSPLHF
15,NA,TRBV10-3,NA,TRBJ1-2,TGTGCCATCAGTGGTCGAACAGGCCAGCGTGGGGGCTACACCTTC,CAISGRTGQRGGYTF
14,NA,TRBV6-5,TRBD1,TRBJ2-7,TGTGCCAGCAGCCCGACAGGGTCGGTTTACGAGCAGTACTTC,CASSPTGSVYEQYF
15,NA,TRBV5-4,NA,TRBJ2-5,TGTGCCAGCAGCTTTGACAGCAAATTACAAGAGACCCAGTACTTC,CASSFDSKLQETQYF
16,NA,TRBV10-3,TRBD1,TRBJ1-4,TGTGCCATCAGTGAGTCCCGGACAGGGGTTGGCGAAAAACTGTTTTTT,CAISESRTGVGEKLFF
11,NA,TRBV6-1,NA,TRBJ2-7,TGTGCCAGCAGTGACAGGTGGGAGCAGTACTTC,CASSDRWEQYF
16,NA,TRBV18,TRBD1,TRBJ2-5,TGTGCCAGCTCACCTGATAACAGGGGGCCTCAAGAGACCCAGTACTTC,CASSPDNRGPQETQYF
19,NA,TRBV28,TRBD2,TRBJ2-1,TGTGCCAGCAGTTCGGTGCTTGGACTAGCGGGGGAAAAATACAATGAGCAGTTCTTC,CASSSVLGLAGEKYNEQFF
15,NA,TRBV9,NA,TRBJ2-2,TGTGCCAGCAGCTCTCGACTAACCAGCACCGGGGAGCTGTTTTTT,CASSSRLTSTGELFF
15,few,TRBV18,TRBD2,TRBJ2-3,TGTGCCAGCTCATCGAGACTAGCTGGCACAGATACGCAGTATTTT,CASSSRLAGTDTQYF
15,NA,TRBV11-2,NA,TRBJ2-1,TGTGCCAGCAGCTTAGGGGAGTCGATTTACAATGAGCAGTTCTTC,CASSLGESIYNEQFF
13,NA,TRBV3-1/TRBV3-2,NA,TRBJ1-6,TGTGCCAGCAGCCAAGTCCGTAATTCACCCCTCCACTTT,CASSQVRNSPLHF
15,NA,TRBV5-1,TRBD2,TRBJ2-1,TGCGCCAGCAGCAGGGAGACTAGCGGGAATAATGAGCAGTTCTTC,CASSRETSGNNEQFF
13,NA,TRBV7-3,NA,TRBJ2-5,TGTGCCAGCAGCCCGGGAAATGAAGAGACCCAGTACTTC,CASSPGNEETQYF
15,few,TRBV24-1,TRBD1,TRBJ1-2,TGTGCCACCAGTTCAGGAGGACAGGGGGCCGACGGCTACACCTTC,CATSSGGQGADGYTF
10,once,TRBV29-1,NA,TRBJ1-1,TGCAGCGTTGGTGACAGTGAAGCTTTCTTT,CSVGDSEAFF
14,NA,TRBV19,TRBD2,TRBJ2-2,TGTGCCAGTAGTGCGGGGGGGCCAATCGGGGAGCTGTTTTTT,CASSAGGPIGELFF
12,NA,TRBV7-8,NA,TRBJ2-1,TGTGCCAGCAGCTTAGATGGTAGTGAGCAGTTCTTC,CASSLDGSEQFF
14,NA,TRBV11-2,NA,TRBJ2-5,TGTGCCAGCAGCGGCCCGGGGAACGCGGCGACCCAGTACTTC,CASSGPGNAATQYF
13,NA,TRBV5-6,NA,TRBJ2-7,TGTGCCAGCAGCCCGGGTGGGGGCGCCGAGCAGTACTTC,CASSPGGGAEQYF
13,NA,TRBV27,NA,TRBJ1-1,TGTGCCAGCAGTTTTCGGTCCCCCGGTTCGGCTTTCTTT,CASSFRSPGSAFF
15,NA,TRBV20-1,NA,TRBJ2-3,TGCAGTGCTAGTAGCATAGAGGAGGACACAGATACGCAGTATTTT,CSASSIEEDTDTQYF
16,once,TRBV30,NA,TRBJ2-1,TGTGCCTGGAGTGTTTACGGGAGTAACAGTCCCAATGAGCAGTTCTTC,CAWSVYGSNSPNEQFF
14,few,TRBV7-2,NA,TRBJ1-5,TGTGCCAGCAGCTTAGCTGGGCCCAATCAGCCCCAGCATTTT,CASSLAGPNQPQHF
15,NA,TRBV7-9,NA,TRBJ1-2,TGTGCCAGCAGCCCACAATCGGGGAAGAACTATGGCTACACCTTC,CASSPQSGKNYGYTF
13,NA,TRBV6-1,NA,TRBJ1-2,TGTGCCAGCAGTGAGGCTGATGACTATGGCTACACCTTC,CASSEADDYGYTF
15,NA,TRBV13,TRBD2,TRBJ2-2,TGTGCCAGCAGCGGCAGGCTAGCGGCCCCCAGAGAGCTGTTTTTT,CASSGRLAAPRELFF
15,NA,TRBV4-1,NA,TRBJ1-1,TGCGCCAGCAGCCCCACACAGGGTTATCACACTGAAGCTTTCTTT,CASSPTQGYHTEAFF
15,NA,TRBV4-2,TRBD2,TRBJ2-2,TGTGCCAGCAGCCCCCTGCGGGGGTCGGCCGGGGAGCTGTTTTTT,CASSPLRGSAGELFF
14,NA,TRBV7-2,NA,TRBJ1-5,TGTGCCAGCAGCTTAAGGGGTAGCAATCAGCCCCAGCATTTT,CASSLRGSNQPQHF
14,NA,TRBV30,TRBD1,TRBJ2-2,TGTGCCTGGAGTTTGACAGGGAAGGGCGGGGAGCTGTTTTTT,CAWSLTGKGGELFF
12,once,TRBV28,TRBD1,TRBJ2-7,TGTGCCAGCAGTTGGGACAGCTACGAGCAGTACTTC,CASSWDSYEQYF
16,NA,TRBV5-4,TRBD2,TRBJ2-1,TGTGCCAGCAGCGGGGGACTAGCCCTCTCCTACAATGAGCAGTTCTTC,CASSGGLALSYNEQFF
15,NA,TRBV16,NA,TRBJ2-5,TGTGCCAGCAGCCGATCGAACAGGGACCAAGAGACCCAGTACTTC,CASSRSNRDQETQYF
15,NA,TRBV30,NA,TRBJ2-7,TGTGCCTGGAGTGTACGTGCACTGACAATCTACGAGCAGTACTTC,CAWSVRALTIYEQYF
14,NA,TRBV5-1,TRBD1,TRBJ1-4,TGCGCCAGCAGCTTAGGGACAGGGCGTGAAAAACTGTTTTTT,CASSLGTGREKLFF
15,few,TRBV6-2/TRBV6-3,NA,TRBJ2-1,TGTGCCAGCAGCCCCTACCAAAACCTATACAATGAGCAGTTCTTC,CASSPYQNLYNEQFF
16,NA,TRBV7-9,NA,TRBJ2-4,TGTGCCAGCAGCGTTTTGGCAGGGGTTACTCAAAACATTCAGTACTTC,CASSVLAGVTQNIQYF
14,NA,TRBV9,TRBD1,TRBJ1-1,TGTGCCAGCAGCTCACAGGGGATGAACACTGAAGCTTTCTTT,CASSSQGMNTEAFF
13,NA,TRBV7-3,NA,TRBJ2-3,TGTGCCAGCAGCCAAGCTAGCACAGATACGCAGTATTTT,CASSQASTDTQYF
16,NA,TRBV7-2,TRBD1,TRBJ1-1,TGTGCCAGCAGCACGGATGCGACAGGGGCGAACACTGAAGCTTTCTTT,CASSTDATGANTEAFF
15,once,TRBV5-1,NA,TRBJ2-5,TGCGCCAGCAGCGGCGTGGGGGGAAGCCAAGAGACCCAGTACTTC,CASSGVGGSQETQYF
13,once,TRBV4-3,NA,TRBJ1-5,TGCGCCAGCAGCCAAGGCGGGAATCAGCCCCAGCATTTT,CASSQGGNQPQHF